Below are 4 T cell receptor beta chains sequenced from a single sample in a study of T cells after yellow fever vaccination. TCRdb ran MiXCR on the 5' RACE reads and lists one entry per CDR3 protein. The sample shows a few hundred thousand distinct CDR3 sequences, approximately 3.3% of them seen only once. The source material was CD4+ T cells sorted from PBMCs, sampled 10 days after the yellow fever booster vaccination. These receptor sequences come from a man between 18 and 29 years old who received the YFV17D yellow fever vaccine.

The rearrangement uses TRBV7-2 and TRBJ1-1; 9 bases align to TRBD1. This CDR3 contains 17 residues. J was trimmed by 0 bases and V by 2 bases; bases with no gene match: 7. The germline V gene has CDR1 SGHTA and CDR2 FQGNSA. CDR3 bases: TGTGCCAGCAGCTTAACCGGGACAGGGCGCATGAACACTGAAGCTTTCTTT. Translated: CASSLTGTGRMNTEAFF.

This clonotype was counted a few times. The chain recombines TRBV18 with TRBJ2-1, with 8 bases identical to TRBD1. V shed 6 bases and J 9 bases; nucleotides not matched to a gene: 7. The germline V gene has CDR1 KGHSH and CDR2 LQKENI. The CDR3 is 13 amino acids. This chain's CDR3 is CASSLQGESEQFF. Here the CDR3 DNA reads TGTGCCAGCTCGTTACAGGGGGAGAGTGAGCAGTTCTTC.

This clonotype was observed at least ten times. CDR3 amino acids: CSARRGRSYEQYF. As DNA, the CDR3 is TGCAGTGCTAGACGGGGGAGATCCTACGAGCAGTACTTC. This rearrangement joins TRBV20-1 to TRBJ2-7; TRBD2 might be the D (6 bases). The ends were cut back, 2 bases at V and 1 base at J, with 9 bases in the middle. Germline-derived CDR1 and CDR2 are DFQATT and SNEGSKA (reference sequence). CDR3 length equals 13 residues.

This clonotype turned up a few times. This sequence joins TRBV5-1 and TRBJ2-5, with D possibly being TRBD2 (6 bases). V gave up 6 bases and J gave up 5 bases, with 20 bases separating them. The CDR3 covers 15 residues. Germline lookup yields CDR1 SGHRS and CDR2 YFSETQ. The CDR3 coding sequence is TGCGCCAGCAATGGGGGGTCGGGTACCTGGGAGACCCAGTACTTC. Its translation is CASNGGSGTWETQYF.